Detailed here is one T cell receptor (beta chain). The antigen it binds to is not known. No much larger clone is present one base from it, and per-base qualities are unavailable. The data originate from a study of T cell changes during pregnancy in multiple sclerosis (dated by TCRdb to between 2019 and 2020). For the wider study: In women with multiple sclerosis, the researchers looked at how the T cell repertoire shifted as pregnancy progressed.

The germline V gene encodes CDR1 MNHNY and CDR2 SVGAGI (reference sequence). The germline V and J ends show losses of 2 bases and 2 bases respectively, and no gene match explains 3 bases of the junction. Including the terminal cysteine and phenylalanine, the CDR3 comprises 14 residues. The retained sequence is limited to the CDR3, 42 bases, with the frame set at the first base. Library creation used the immunoSEQ multiplex PCR assay. The table comes from immuneACCESS by way of TCRdb, which keeps in-frame sequences with V and J called. Part of the clones is missing from these tables; in studies checked, under half for an unresolved V gene and the rest for unknown reasons. In this sample the table shows tens of thousands of clones, approximately 90% of which occur a single time. The top ten clonotypes cover roughly 1.4% of the sample.

This specimen was peripheral blood, taken in the second trimester of pregnancy. The origin of this receptor is a female donor with multiple sclerosis, enrolled in a pregnancy study. In this chain, TRBV6-6 is recombined with TRBJ2-7; 7 central nucleotides agree with TRBD2. The CDR3 has the sequence CASSYRGGTYEQYF. The DNA sequence is as follows: TGTGCCAGCAGTTACAGGGGAGGGACCTACGAGCAGTACTTC.